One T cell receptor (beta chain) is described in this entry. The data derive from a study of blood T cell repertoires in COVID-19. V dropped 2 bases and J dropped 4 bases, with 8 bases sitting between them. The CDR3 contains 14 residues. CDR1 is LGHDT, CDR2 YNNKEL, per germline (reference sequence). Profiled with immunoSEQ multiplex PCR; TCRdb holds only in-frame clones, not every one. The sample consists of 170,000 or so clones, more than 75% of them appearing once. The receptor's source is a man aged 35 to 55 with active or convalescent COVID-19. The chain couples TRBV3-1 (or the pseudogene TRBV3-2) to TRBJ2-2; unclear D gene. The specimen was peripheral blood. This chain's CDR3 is CASSQISPTGELFF. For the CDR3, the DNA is TGTGCCAGCAGCCAAATTAGCCCCACCGGGGAGCTGTTTTTT.